What follows are 25 T cell receptor beta chains derived from one specimen sequenced in a study of T-cell memory formation after mild COVID-19. TCRdb analysed the 5' RACE reads with MiXCR anew, one entry per CDR3 protein. The data show over 350,000 distinct CDR3 sequences, approximately 15% seen once. The sequenced material came from PBMCs or a T cell subset sorted from them (not recorded which). The receptors derive from a man aged 18 to 29 who had mild COVID-19 (a few samples of this study predate the infection). Cell type and time point are not known.

This clonotype was seen a few times. The rearrangement uses TRBV11-2 and TRBJ2-2, with D perhaps TRBD2 (6 bases). Germline lookup yields CDR1 SGHAT and CDR2 FQNNGV. V lost 6 bases and J lost 1, with 12 bases in between. The CDR3 covers 15 residues. For the CDR3, the DNA is TGTGCCAGCAGACCCGGGACTGAGAACACCGGGGAGCTGTTTTTT. Translating it yields CASRPGTENTGELFF.

The CDR3 bases are TGTGCTAGTAGCGATCTAGCGGTTCAGCCCGGGGAGCTGTTTTTT. This translates into CASSDLAVQPGELFF. This chain connects TRBV12-5 to TRBJ2-2; TRBD2 agrees at 7 bases. Per germline, CDR1 LGHNT and CDR2 FRNRAP. Trimming removed 8 bases from V and 6 bases from J; junction bases left unmatched: 12. This CDR3 comprises 15 residues.

This clonotype was counted a few times. The rearrangement uses TRBV11-2 and TRBJ2-1, with 10 bases aligning to TRBD2. CDR1 and CDR2 (germline): SGHAT, FQNNGV. This CDR3 is 20 amino acids long. V lost 2 bases, J lost 0 bases, and 13 bases stayed unmatched. The CDR3 reads CASSLRLAGSVFSSYNEQFF. CDR3 DNA sequence: TGTGCCAGCAGCTTACGACTAGCGGGCTCAGTTTTTAGCTCCTACAATGAGCAGTTCTTC. Full variable domain (rest looked up from reference TRBV11-2 and TRBJ2-1): EAGVAQSPRYKIIEKRQSVAFWCNPISGHATLYWYQQILGQGPKLLIQFQNNGVVDDSQLPKDRFSAERLKGVDSTLKIQPAKLEDSAVYLCASSLRLAGSVFSSYNEQFFGPGTRLTVL.

CDR3: CSVKGRASDTQYF. The CDR3 nucleotides are TGCAGCGTTAAAGGCAGGGCATCAGATACGCAGTATTTT. The chain recombines TRBV29-1 with TRBJ2-3; the D gene is possibly TRBD1 (5 bases). V was shortened by 5 bases and J by 4 bases, with 13 bases between the two germline ends. The CDR3 totals 13 residues. The germline gives CDR1 SQVTM, CDR2 ANQGSEA.

This clonotype turned up a few times. The chain has TRBV10-3 and TRBJ2-1; 8 bases agree with TRBD2. The V segment lost 3 bases and the J segment 3 bases; nucleotides outside the gene matches: 10. Germline V gives CDR1 ENHRY, CDR2 SYGVKD. The CDR3 extends over 17 amino acids. CDR3 sequence: CAISDGSSGFHYNEQFF. The CDR3 DNA follows: TGTGCCATCAGTGATGGGTCTAGCGGGTTCCACTACAATGAGCAGTTCTTC.

This clonotype was recorded at least ten times. The chain has TRBV24-1 and TRBJ2-7; D is unresolved. The CDR3 sequence is 11 residues long. Germline assignment: CDR1 KGHDR and CDR2 SFDVKD. Trimming left V 6 bases short and J 5 bases short, with 7 bases between. In DNA, the CDR3 is TGTGCCACCAGTATGCACGACGAGCAGTACGTC. This sequence encodes CATSMHDEQYV.

The chain joins TRBV10-3 to TRBJ2-5; 10 bases are shared with TRBD2. This CDR3 contains 12 residues. The J segment lost 9 bases and the V segment lost 10 bases, leaving 8 bases of the junction unmatched. Germline V lookup: CDR1 ENHRY, CDR2 SYGVKD. CDR3 sequence: CATTGAGGAQYF. In nucleotides, the CDR3 is TGTGCCACTACGGGAGCGGGGGGGGCCCAGTACTTC.

This clonotype was detected many times. The chain uses TRBV12-3 or TRBV12-4 and TRBJ2-7; no clear D. The CDR3 runs 13 residues. Deletions cut 0 bases from V and 6 bases from J, with 9 bases between. CDR3 protein: CASSLAVGPEQYF. CDR3 in DNA: TGTGCCAGCAGTTTAGCAGTCGGTCCCGAGCAGTACTTC.

CDR3 protein: CASSPLEMEQFF. CDR3 nucleotide sequence: TGTGCCAGCAGCCCCCTCGAGATGGAGCAGTTCTTC. The chain combines TRBV7-9 with TRBJ2-1; D is ambiguous. The germline CDR1 and CDR2 sequences are SEHNR and FQNEAQ (reference sequence). The CDR3 runs 12 residues. The V and J ends lost 5 bases and 10 bases respectively, with 12 bases between them.

This clonotype was found many times. V and J are TRBV12-3 or TRBV12-4 and TRBJ1-5, with D unresolved. Trimming stripped 5 bases from V and 3 bases from J, with 11 bases between. CDR3 size: 14 residues. The CDR3 region is CASSDAPTNQPQHF. In nucleotides, the CDR3 is TGTGCCAGCAGTGATGCACCTACCAATCAGCCCCAGCATTTT.

This clonotype was seen a handful of times. This sequence joins TRBV6-5 and TRBJ1-2; 8 bases are shared with TRBD1. The V gene end was trimmed by 2 bases and the J gene end by 2 bases; junction bases not matched to a gene: 7. Germline V CDR1 and CDR2: MNHEY, SVGAGI. The length of the CDR3 is 16 residues. The DNA for the CDR3 is TGTGCCAGCAGTTACGGGCCGAGGACAGGGAACTATGGCTACACCTTC. This codes for CASSYGPRTGNYGYTF.

This clonotype was counted only a few times. The chain uses TRBV11-3 and TRBJ2-2; D might be TRBD1 (6 bases). The CDR3 is 14 amino acids. Germline lookup yields CDR1 SGHNT and CDR2 YENEEA. Trimming pared 1 base from V and 4 bases from J, leaving 7 bases between. The CDR3 nucleotides are TGTGCCAGCAGCTTAGGGGACATCACCGGGGAGCTGTTTTTT. It is translated as CASSLGDITGELFF.

This clonotype was counted a few times. In DNA form, the CDR3 reads TGTGCCAGCCACTTGTCTAGCGGGGGGGAATCCTACAATGAGCAGTTCTTC. Its protein is CASHLSSGGESYNEQFF. V is TRBV12-3 or TRBV12-4 and J is TRBJ2-1, with 12 nucleotides matching TRBD2. The CDR3 covers 17 residues. V gave up 8 bases and J gave up 1 base; unmatched junction bases: 9.

The rearrangement links TRBV7-9 to TRBJ2-5; tentatively, D is TRBD2 (6 bases). Germline V gene sequence: CDR1 SEHNR, CDR2 FQNEAQ (reference sequence). V was pared by 4 bases and J by 1 base, with 10 bases between. The CDR3 has 14 residues. The CDR3 is CASSSSGLQETQYF. The CDR3 region has the DNA TGTGCCAGCAGCTCTTCGGGACTCCAAGAGACCCAGTACTTC.

This clonotype was counted many times. The genes are TRBV4-2 and TRBJ2-5; D gene unclear. This CDR3 spans 13 amino acids. From germline, CDR1 is LGHNA and CDR2 YNFKEQ. V dropped 0 bases and J dropped 5 bases, with 7 bases sitting between them. The CDR3 nucleotides read TGTGCCAGCAGCCAAGACGGACGGGAGACCCAGTACTTC. Translated, it gives CASSQDGRETQYF.

This chain uses TRBV2 with TRBJ2-5; TRBD1 might be the D (5 bases). CDR1 and CDR2 (germline): SNHLY, FYNNEI. The germline V and J ends were trimmed by 6 bases and 1 base, with 12 bases remaining between them. The length of the CDR3 is 14 residues. CDR3 amino acids: CASRLGAAQETQYF. For the CDR3, the DNA is TGTGCCAGCAGGTTAGGGGCAGCCCAAGAGACCCAGTACTTC.

This clonotype has only a few counts. The chain has TRBV7-9 and TRBJ2-3; D uncertain. The V and J ends lost 2 bases and 2 bases respectively, with 8 bases between them. Per germline, CDR1 SEHNR and CDR2 FQNEAQ (reference sequence). This CDR3 has 14 residues. The CDR3 nucleotides read TGTGCCAGCAGCTTAAGGACCTCCACAGATACGCAGTATTTT. Protein sequence: CASSLRTSTDTQYF.

This clonotype turned up a few times. This rearrangement joins TRBV5-4 to TRBJ2-7; D may match TRBD1 or TRBD2 (5 bases each). The germline V gene has CDR1 SGHNT and CDR2 YYREEE (reference sequence). The CDR3 totals 13 residues. Trimming took 4 bases from V and 4 from J, leaving 12 bases between them. The CDR3, as DNA: TGTGCCAGCAGCCACCGGGACGCATACGAGCAGTACTTC. Translation gives CASSHRDAYEQYF.

The chain combines TRBV2 with TRBJ2-3; 7 bases fit TRBD2. CDR3 length: 13 amino acids. CDR1 and CDR2 (germline): SNHLY, FYNNEI. The V and J ends lost 8 bases and 4 bases, in that order; junction bases with no gene match: 6. CDR3 in amino acids: CASARDYSDTQYF. The CDR3 nucleotides read TGTGCCAGCGCCCGGGACTACTCAGATACGCAGTATTTT.

This clonotype has more than one count but fewer than ten. The rearrangement joins TRBV7-2 to TRBJ1-1; D ambiguous. Germline loops: CDR1 SGHTA, CDR2 FQGNSA. Trimming cost V 5 bases and J 5 bases, with 15 bases left between them. The CDR3 totals 14 residues. The CDR3 is CASSPYQVGTEAFF. The CDR3 DNA reads TGTGCCAGCAGCCCCTATCAGGTGGGGACTGAAGCTTTCTTT.

This clonotype was counted many times. V and J are TRBV12-3 or TRBV12-4 and TRBJ2-3; TRBD2 agrees at 10 bases. Trimming at V came to 9 bases and at J to 7 bases, leaving 10 bases not matched to a gene. The length of the CDR3 is 14 residues. DNA for the CDR3: TGTGCCAGTCAAACCGGGACTAGCGACTATACGCAGTATTTT. Translation: CASQTGTSDYTQYF.

In its sample, this clonotype was seen a few times. The chain links TRBV4-1 to TRBJ1-1; D gene unclear. The CDR3 length is 15 residues. Germline V gene sequence: CDR1 MGHRA, CDR2 YSYEKL. Trimming cost V 3 bases and J 2 bases, with 13 bases left between them. CDR3 loop: CASSHDSQVNTEAFF. The CDR3, as DNA: TGCGCCAGCAGCCACGATTCGCAGGTCAACACTGAAGCTTTCTTT.

This clonotype was counted only a few times. DNA of the CDR3: TGTGCCAGCAGTTACGGTAGCGTCGCCGGGGAGCTGTTTTTT. It yields the protein CASSYGSVAGELFF. The rearrangement joins TRBV6-5 to TRBJ2-2, with D possibly being TRBD2 (5 bases). This CDR3 contains 14 residues. CDR1 MNHEY and CDR2 SVGAGI come from the germline V gene. V lost 2 bases, J lost 6 bases, and 10 bases lay in between.

This chain links TRBV28 with TRBJ2-7; D uncertain. V was trimmed by 4 bases and J by 1 base, leaving 11 bases between them. Germline CDR1 is MDHEN and CDR2 is SYDVKM. The CDR3 has 14 residues. CDR3 residues: CASSSPGVSYEQYV. CDR3 nucleotides: TGTGCCAGCAGTTCCCCGGGCGTTTCCTACGAGCAGTACGTC.

The chain combines TRBV10-3 with TRBJ2-1; D gene unclear. CDR1 is ENHRY, CDR2 SYGVKD, per germline. The V and J ends lost 0 bases and 10 bases respectively, with 4 bases between them. The CDR3 is made up of 11 amino acids. The CDR3 coding sequence is TGTGCCATCAGTGAGTCAAGGGAGCAGTTCTTC. Translated: CAISESREQFF.